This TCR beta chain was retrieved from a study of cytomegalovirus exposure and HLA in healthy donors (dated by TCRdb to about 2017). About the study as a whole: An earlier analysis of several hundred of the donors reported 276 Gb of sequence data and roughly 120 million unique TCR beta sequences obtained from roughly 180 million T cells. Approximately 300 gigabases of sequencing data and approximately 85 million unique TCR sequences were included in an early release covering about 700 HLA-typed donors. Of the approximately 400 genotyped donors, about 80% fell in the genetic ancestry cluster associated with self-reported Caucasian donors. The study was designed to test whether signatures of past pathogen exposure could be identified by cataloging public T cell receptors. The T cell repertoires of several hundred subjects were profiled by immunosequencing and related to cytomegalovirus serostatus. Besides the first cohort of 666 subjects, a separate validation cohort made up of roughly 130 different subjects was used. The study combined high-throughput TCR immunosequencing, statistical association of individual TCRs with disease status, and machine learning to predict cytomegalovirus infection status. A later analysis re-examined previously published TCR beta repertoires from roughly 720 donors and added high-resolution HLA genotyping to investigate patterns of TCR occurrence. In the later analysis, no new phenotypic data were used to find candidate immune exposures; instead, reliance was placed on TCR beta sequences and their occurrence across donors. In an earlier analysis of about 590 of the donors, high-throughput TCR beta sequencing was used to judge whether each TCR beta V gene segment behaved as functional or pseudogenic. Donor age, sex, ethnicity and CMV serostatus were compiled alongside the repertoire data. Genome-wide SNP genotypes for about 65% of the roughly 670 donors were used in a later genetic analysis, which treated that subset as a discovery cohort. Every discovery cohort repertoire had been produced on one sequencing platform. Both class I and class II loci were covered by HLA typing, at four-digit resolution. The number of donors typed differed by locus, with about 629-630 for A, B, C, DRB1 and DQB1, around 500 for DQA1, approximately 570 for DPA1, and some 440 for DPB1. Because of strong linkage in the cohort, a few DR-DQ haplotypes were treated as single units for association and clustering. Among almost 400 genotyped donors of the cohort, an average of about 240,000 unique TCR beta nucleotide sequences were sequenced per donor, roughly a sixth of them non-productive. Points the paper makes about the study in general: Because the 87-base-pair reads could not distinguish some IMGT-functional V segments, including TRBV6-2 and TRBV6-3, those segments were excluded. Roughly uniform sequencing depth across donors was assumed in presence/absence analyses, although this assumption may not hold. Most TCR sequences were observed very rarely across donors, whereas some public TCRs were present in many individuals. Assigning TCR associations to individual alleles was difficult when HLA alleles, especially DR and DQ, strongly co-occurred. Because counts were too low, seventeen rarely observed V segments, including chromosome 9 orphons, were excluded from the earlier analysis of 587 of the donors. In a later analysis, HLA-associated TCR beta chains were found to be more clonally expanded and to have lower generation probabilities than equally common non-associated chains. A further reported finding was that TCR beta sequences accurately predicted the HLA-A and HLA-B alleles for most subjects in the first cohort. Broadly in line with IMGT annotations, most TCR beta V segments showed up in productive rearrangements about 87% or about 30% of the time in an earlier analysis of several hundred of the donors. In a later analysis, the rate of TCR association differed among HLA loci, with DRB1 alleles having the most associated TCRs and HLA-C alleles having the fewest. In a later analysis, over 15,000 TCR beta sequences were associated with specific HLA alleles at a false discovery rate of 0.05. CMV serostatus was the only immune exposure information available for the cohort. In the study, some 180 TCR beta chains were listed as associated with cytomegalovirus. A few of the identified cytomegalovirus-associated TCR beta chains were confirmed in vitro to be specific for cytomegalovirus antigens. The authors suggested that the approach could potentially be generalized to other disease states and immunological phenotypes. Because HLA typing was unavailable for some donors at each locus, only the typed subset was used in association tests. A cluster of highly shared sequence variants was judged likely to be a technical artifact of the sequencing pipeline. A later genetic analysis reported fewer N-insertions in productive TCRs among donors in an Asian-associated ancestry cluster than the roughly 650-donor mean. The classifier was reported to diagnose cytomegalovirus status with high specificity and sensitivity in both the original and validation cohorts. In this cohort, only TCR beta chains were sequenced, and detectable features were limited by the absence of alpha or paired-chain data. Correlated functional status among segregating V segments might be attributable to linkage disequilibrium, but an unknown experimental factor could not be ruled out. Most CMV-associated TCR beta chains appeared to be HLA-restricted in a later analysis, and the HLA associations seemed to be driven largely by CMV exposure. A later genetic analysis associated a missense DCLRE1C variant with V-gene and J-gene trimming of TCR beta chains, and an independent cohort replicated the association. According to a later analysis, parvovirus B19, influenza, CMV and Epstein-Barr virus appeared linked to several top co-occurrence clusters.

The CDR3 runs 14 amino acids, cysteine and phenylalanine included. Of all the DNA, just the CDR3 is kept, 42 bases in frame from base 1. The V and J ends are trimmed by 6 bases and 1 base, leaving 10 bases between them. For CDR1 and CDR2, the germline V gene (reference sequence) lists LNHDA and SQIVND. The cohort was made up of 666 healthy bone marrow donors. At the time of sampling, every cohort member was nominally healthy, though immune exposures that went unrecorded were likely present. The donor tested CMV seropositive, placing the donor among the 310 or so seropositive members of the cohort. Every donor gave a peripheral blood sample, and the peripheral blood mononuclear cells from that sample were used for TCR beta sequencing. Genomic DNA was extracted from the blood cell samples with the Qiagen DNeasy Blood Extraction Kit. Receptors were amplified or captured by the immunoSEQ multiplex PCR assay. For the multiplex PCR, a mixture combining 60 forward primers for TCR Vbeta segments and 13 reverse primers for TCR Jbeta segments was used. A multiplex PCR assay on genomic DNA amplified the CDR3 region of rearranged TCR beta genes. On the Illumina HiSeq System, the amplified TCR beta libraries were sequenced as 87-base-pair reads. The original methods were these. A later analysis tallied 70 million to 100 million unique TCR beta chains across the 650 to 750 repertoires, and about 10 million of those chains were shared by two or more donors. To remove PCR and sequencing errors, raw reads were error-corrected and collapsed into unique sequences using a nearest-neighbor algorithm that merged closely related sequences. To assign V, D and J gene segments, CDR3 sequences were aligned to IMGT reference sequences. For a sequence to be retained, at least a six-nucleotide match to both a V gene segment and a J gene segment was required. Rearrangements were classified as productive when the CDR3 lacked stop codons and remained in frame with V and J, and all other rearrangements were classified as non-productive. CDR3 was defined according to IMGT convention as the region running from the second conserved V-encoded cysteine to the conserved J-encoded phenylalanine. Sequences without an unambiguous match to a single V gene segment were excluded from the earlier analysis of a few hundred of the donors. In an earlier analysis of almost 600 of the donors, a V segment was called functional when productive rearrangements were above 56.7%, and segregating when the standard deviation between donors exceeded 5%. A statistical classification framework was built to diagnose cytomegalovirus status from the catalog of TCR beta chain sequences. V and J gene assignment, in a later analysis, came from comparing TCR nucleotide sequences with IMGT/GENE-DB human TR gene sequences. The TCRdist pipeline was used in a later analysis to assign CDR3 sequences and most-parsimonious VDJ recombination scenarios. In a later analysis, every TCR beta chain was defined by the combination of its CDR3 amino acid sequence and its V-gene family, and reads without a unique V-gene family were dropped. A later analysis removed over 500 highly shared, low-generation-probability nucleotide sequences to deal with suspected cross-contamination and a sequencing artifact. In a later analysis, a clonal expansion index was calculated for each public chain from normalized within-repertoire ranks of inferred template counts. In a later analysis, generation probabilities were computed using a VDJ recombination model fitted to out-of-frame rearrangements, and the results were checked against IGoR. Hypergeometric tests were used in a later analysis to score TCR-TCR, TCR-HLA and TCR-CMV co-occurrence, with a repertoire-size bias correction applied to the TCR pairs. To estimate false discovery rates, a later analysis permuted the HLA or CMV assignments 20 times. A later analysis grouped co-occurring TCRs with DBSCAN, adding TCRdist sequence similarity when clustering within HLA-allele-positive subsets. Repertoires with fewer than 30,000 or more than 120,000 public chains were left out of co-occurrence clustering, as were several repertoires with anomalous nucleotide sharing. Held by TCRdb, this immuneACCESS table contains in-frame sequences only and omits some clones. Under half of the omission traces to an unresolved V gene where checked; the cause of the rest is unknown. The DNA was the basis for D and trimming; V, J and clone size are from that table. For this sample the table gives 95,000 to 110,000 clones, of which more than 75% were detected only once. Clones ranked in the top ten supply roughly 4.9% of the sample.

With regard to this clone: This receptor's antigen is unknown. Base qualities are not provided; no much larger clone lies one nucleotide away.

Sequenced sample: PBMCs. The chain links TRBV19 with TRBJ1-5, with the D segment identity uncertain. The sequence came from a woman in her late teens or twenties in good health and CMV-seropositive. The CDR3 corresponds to CASSLAGSNQPQHF. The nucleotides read TGTGCCAGTAGCTTAGCGGGGAGCAATCAGCCCCAGCATTTT.